A selection of T cell receptor beta chains follows, all from one sample in a study of shared clonotypes between healthy human individuals. The repertoire was sequenced with immunoSEQ multiplex PCR; TCRdb's copy has only in-frame clones and lacks some. The top ten clones hold over 9.5% of a sample with a few hundred thousand clones, roughly 80% of them seen once. The source material was memory CD4+ T cells sorted from blood. Source of these receptors: a man in his thirties or forties in good health. The CDR3 runs from the conserved cysteine through the conserved F or W. The order of the fields is D gene, J gene, V gene, clone size, CDR3 protein, CDR3 DNA. A D gene is named only where the DNA matches it firmly. Rows may omit the clone size; those that give it use once, few, many or a size class.

NA	TRBJ2-1	TRBV7-9	NA	CASTHDDANEQFF	TGTGCCAGCACCCACGACGACGCAAATGAGCAGTTCTTC
NA	TRBJ1-1	TRBV2	NA	CASTRGVDFRNTEAFF	TGTGCCAGCACCCGAGGTGTCGACTTCAGGAACACTGAAGCTTTCTTT
TRBD2	TRBJ2-5	TRBV7-8	NA	CASSLDAGRGETQYF	TGTGCCAGCAGCTTAGACGCCGGGAGGGGGGAGACCCAGTACTTC
NA	TRBJ2-3	TRBV5-4	once	CASSPLQESRYTQYF	TGTGCCAGCAGTCCCCTTCAGGAAAGCCGGTATACGCAGTATTTT
NA	TRBJ2-7	TRBV1	few	CTSSLPGTAYEQYF	TGCACCAGCAGCCTTCCCGGGACAGCATACGAGCAGTACTTC
TRBD1	TRBJ2-7	TRBV5-1	NA	CASSSDRGVSRSKYF	TGCGCCAGCAGCAGCGACAGGGGGGTCTCTAGGAGTAAGTACTTC
NA	TRBJ1-6	TRBV28	NA	CASSLVSWGYNSPLHF	TGTGCCAGCAGTTTAGTATCATGGGGGTATAATTCACCCCTCCACTTT
NA	TRBJ2-5	TRBV27	NA	CASSFRFKETQYF	TGTGCCAGCAGTTTTAGGTTTAAGGAGACCCAGTACTTC
NA	TRBJ2-7	TRBV30	NA	CAWTSAYEQYF	TGTGCCTGGACTAGCGCCTACGAGCAGTACTTC
NA	TRBJ2-1	TRBV7-3	NA	CASSPPGFGYNEQFF	TGTGCCAGCAGCCCCCCCGGGTTTGGCTACAATGAGCAGTTCTTC
NA	TRBJ1-2	TRBV28	NA	CASRRQDSPPRFYGYTF	TGTGCCAGCAGAAGACAGGACAGTCCCCCTCGCTTCTATGGCTACACCTTC
NA	TRBJ2-7	TRBV5-4	NA	CASSSGQGRSYEQYF	TGTGCCAGCAGCTCGGGGCAGGGACGATCCTACGAGCAGTACTTC
TRBD1	TRBJ1-1	TRBV30	few	CAWSQGAEAFF	TGTGCCTGGTCACAGGGGGCTGAAGCTTTCTTT
TRBD1	TRBJ2-5	TRBV29-1	NA	CSVEYRGMAETQYF	TGCAGCGTTGAATACAGGGGGATGGCGGAGACCCAGTACTTC